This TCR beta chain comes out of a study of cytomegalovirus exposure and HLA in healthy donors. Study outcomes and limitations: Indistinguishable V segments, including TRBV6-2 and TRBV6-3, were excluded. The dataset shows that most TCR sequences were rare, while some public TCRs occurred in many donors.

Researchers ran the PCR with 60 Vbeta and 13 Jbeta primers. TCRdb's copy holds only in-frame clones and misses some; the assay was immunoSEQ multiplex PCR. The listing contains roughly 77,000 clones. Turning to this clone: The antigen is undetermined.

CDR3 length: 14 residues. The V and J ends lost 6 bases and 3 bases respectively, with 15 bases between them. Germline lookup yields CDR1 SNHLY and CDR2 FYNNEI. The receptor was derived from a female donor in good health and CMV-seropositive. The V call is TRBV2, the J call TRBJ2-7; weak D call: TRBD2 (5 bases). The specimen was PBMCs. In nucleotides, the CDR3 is TGTGCCAGCAGCCGGGATTACTCGAGCTACGAGCAGTACTTC. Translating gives CASSRDYSSYEQYF.